Following are 16 T cell receptor beta chains from one sample sequenced in a study of shared clonotypes between healthy human individuals. The data were produced by immunoSEQ multiplex PCR, yet TCRdb's version contains in-frame clones alone and is incomplete. Of 2 million to 2.5 million clones listed, under 95% are singletons. Material: naive CD4+ T cells from PBMCs. The subset is: CD45RA+ positively selected. These receptors originate from a man aged 18 to 30 in good health. Some clones in this sample may be carry-over from other donors' samples.

V gene TRBV5-6 combines with J gene TRBJ2-2; 7 bases align to TRBD1. Trimming removed 3 bases from V and 5 bases from J; junction bases left unmatched: 13. CDR3 length: 17 residues. Germline values: CDR1 SGHDT, CDR2 YYEEEE. The chain's CDR3 is CASSSPQGSKKTGELFF. CDR3 DNA sequence: TGTGCCAGCAGCTCTCCACAGGGGAGTAAAAAGACCGGGGAGCTGTTTTTT.

The chain has TRBV11-2 and TRBJ2-7; D may correspond to TRBD1 or TRBD2 (5 bases each). From germline, CDR1 is SGHAT and CDR2 FQNNGV. V lost 5 bases and J lost 2, with 22 bases in between. The CDR3 spans 17 residues. This CDR3 reads CASSHLADWTQPYEQYF. The CDR3 DNA follows: TGTGCCAGCAGCCATCTTGCGGACTGGACACAACCCTACGAGCAGTACTTC.

CDR3 bases: TGTGCCAGCAGCCCTCAAGAGGGTACAAACTATGGCTACACCTTC. This codes for CASSPQEGTNYGYTF. The chain joins TRBV7-2 to TRBJ1-2; D gene ambiguous. This CDR3 spans 15 amino acids. Germline V gene sequence: CDR1 SGHTA, CDR2 FQGNSA. V dropped 5 bases and J dropped 2 bases, with 15 bases sitting between them.

The rearrangement links TRBV5-1 to TRBJ1-5, with a weak D call TRBD1 (6 bases). The CDR3 length is 14 residues. V lost 9 bases, J lost 5 bases, and 18 bases lay in between. CDR1 SGHRS and CDR2 YFSETQ come from the germline V gene. In DNA form, the CDR3 reads TGCGCCAACCCCAGGGGTATCTCGGATCAGCCCCAGCATTTT. Residues: CANPRGISDQPQHF.

This sequence joins TRBV5-1 and TRBJ2-5, with D perhaps TRBD1 (8 bases). This CDR3 is built from 15 residues. Germline loops: CDR1 SGHRS, CDR2 YFSETQ. Trimming left V 4 bases short and J 3 bases short, with 16 bases between. The CDR3 here is CASSRDRGGEETQYF. The DNA for the CDR3 is TGCGCCAGCAGCAGAGACAGGGGAGGGGAAGAGACCCAGTACTTC. Full variable domain (outside the CDR3, taken from reference TRBV5-1 and TRBJ2-5): KAGVTQTPRYLIKTRGQQVTLSCSPISGHRSVSWYQQTPGQGLQFLFEYFSETQRNKGNFPGRFSGRQFSNSRSEMNVSTLELGDSALYLCASSRDRGGEETQYFGPGTRLLVL.

V and J are TRBV5-4 and TRBJ2-3, with a weak D call TRBD2 (6 bases). The CDR3 contains 17 residues. Germline V gene data show CDR1 as SGHNT and CDR2 as YYREEE (reference sequence). Trimming shortened V by 4 bases and J by 2 bases, and 20 bases separated the two germline ends. The CDR3 DNA reads TGTGCCAGCAGCCCCCCGACATTTGCGGGGCTCACAGATACGCAGTATTTT. Translated: CASSPPTFAGLTDTQYF.

The genes are TRBV9 and TRBJ2-7; 11 bases are a match to TRBD2. CDR3 size: 14 residues. With 4 bases clipped from V and 2 bases from J, the junction kept 2 bases outside the gene matches. Looked up from germline, CDR1 is SGDLS and CDR2 is YYNGEE. CDR3 in amino acids: CASSKLAGAYEQYF. CDR3 sequence (DNA): TGTGCCAGCAGCAAACTAGCGGGGGCCTACGAGCAGTACTTC. The whole variable domain, remainder taken from reference TRBV9 and TRBJ2-7, is DSGVTQTPKHLITATGQRVTLRCSPRSGDLSVYWYQQSLDQGLQFLIQYYNGEERAKGNILERFSAQQFPDLHSELNLSSLELGDSALYFCASSKLAGAYEQYFGPGTRLTVT.

In its sample, this clone was seen once. This rearrangement joins TRBV25-1 to TRBJ1-2; no clear D gene. This CDR3 contains 13 residues. With 6 bases removed from V and 1 base from J, the gap between germline ends came to 9 bases. CDR1 is MGHDK, CDR2 SYGVNS, per germline. The CDR3 coding sequence is TGTGCCAGCAGCCGGTTGGGTAACTATGGCTACACCTTC. Translating it yields CASSRLGNYGYTF.

As to this clone: This sample includes further DNA sequences coding for the same CDR3. The rearrangement joins TRBV29-1 to TRBJ1-1; perhaps TRBD1 as D (6 bases). The CDR3 has 13 amino acids. With 6 bases removed from V and 0 bases from J, the gap between germline ends came to 11 bases. Germline loops: CDR1 SQVTM, CDR2 ANQGSEA. CDR3 sequence (DNA): TGCAGCGTCCGACAGGTGTTGAACACTGAAGCTTTCTTT. It encodes CSVRQVLNTEAFF.

The chain recombines TRBV29-1 with TRBJ2-3; D possibly uses TRBD1 or TRBD2 (5 bases each). The V and J ends lost 5 bases and 4 bases respectively, with 13 bases between them. The germline V gene encodes CDR1 SQVTM and CDR2 ANQGSEA. This CDR3 is 13 amino acids long. The CDR3: CSVQGPKPDTQYF. The CDR3 DNA follows: TGCAGCGTTCAGGGACCCAAACCAGATACGCAGTATTTT.

In its sample, this clone was seen once. V and J are TRBV4-3 and TRBJ2-3, with TRBD1 as a possible D gene (6 bases). Germline CDR1 is LGHNA and CDR2 is YSLEER. Trimming pared 1 base from V and 1 base from J, leaving 18 bases between. The CDR3 contains 18 residues. The CDR3 region has the DNA TGCGCCAGCAGCCAAGGAGGGGACATCTATCGTGGCACAGATACGCAGTATTTT. Translated, it gives CASSQGGDIYRGTDTQYF.

The V call is TRBV6-6, the J call TRBJ1-1; tentative D call: TRBD1 (6 bases). Germline CDR1 reads MNHNY; CDR2 reads SVGAGI (reference sequence). V was clipped by 5 bases and J by 0 bases, with 10 bases between them. The CDR3 length is 14 residues. CDR3 sequence (DNA): TGTGCCAGCAGTCTTGGACAGATGAACACTGAAGCTTTCTTT. This codes for CASSLGQMNTEAFF.

V usage is TRBV5-1 and J usage is TRBJ1-1; perhaps TRBD1 as D (6 bases). The V gene lost 6 bases and the J gene lost 3 bases, with 15 bases spanning the gap. The CDR3 has 14 amino acids. Germline lookup yields CDR1 SGHRS and CDR2 YFSETQ. For the CDR3, the DNA is TGCGCCAGCACCGGACGGGGGCCATACACTGAAGCTTTCTTT. Translation gives CASTGRGPYTEAFF.

The chain joins TRBV7-2 to TRBJ2-7; D uncertain. Germline-derived CDR1 and CDR2 are SGHTA and FQGNSA. This CDR3 spans 16 amino acids. Trimming shortened V by 0 bases and J by 2 bases, and 14 bases separated the two germline ends. The CDR3 loop reads CASSLARALATYEQYF. Written as DNA, the CDR3 is TGTGCCAGCAGCTTAGCCCGCGCCCTTGCAACCTACGAGCAGTACTTC.

This clone occurred a few times. V gene TRBV19 combines with J gene TRBJ1-5; TRBD1 matches at 9 bases. Germline assignment: CDR1 LNHDA and CDR2 SQIVND (reference sequence). The CDR3 is 16 amino acids. Germline trimming cut 5 bases from V and 6 bases from J; bases unmatched to any gene: 11. The CDR3 nucleotides read TGTGCCAGTAGTCCCCACCGGGACAGGGAACCTCAGCCCCAGCATTTT. Protein sequence: CASSPHRDREPQPQHF.

This clone was seen just once. The chain has TRBV5-1 and TRBJ1-3, with unresolved D. CDR1 and CDR2 from the germline V gene are SGHRS and YFSETQ. This CDR3 comprises 14 residues. Between the trimmed V and J ends, which lost 4 bases and 3 bases, there was a span of 11 bases. The CDR3 sequence is CASSPEWGGNTIYF. The CDR3 DNA reads TGCGCCAGCAGCCCGGAATGGGGTGGAAACACCATATATTTT.